This T cell receptor (beta chain) was captured by sequencing in a study of OX40 agonist ivuxolimab in advanced cancers. General study findings and limits: Antigen specificity of clonally expanded peripheral T cells was not established. CD4+ T cells averaged fewer expanded clones than CD8+ T cells. Certain nonresponders likewise exhibited a low normalized T-cell clonal expansion. With doses of 0.1 to 3.0 mg/kg, CD4+ and CD8+ blood T cells had undergone clonal expansion by week 6.

TCRdb's table, derived via immunoSEQ multiplex PCR, lists solely in-frame clones and lacks some. The repertoire holds around 63,000 clones, with roughly 90% as singletons. A word on this clone: Its antigen is still unknown.

This receptor was obtained from an adult with an advanced solid tumor such as melanoma, head and neck, liver or kidney cancer. The source material was CD4+ or CD8+ T cells sorted from blood, sampled in a trial of the OX40 agonist ivuxolimab.

CDR3 in DNA: TGCAGCGTTGTTCTAGCGGCGAACACCGGGGAGCTGTTTTTT. This sequence encodes CSVVLAANTGELFF. The chain joins TRBV29-1 to TRBJ2-2; TRBD2 matches 7 bases. Germline V gene data show CDR1 as SQVTM and CDR2 as ANQGSEA. J was trimmed by 0 bases and V by 4 bases; bases with no gene match: 2. CDR3 length: 14 residues.